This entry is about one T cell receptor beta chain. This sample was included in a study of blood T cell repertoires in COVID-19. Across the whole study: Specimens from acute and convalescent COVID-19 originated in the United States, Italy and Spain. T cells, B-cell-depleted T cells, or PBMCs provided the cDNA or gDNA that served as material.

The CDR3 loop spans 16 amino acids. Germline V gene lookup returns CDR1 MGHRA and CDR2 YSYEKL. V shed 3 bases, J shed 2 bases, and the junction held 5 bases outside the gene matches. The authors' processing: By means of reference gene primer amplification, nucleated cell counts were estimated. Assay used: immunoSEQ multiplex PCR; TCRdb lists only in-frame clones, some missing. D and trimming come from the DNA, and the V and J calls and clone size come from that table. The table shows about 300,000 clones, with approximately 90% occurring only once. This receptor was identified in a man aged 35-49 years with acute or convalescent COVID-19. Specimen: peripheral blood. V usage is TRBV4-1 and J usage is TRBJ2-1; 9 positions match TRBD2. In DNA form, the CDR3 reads TGCGCCAGCAGCCATGGGGAGCGGGGGGCCTACAATGAGCAGTTCTTC. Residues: CASSHGERGAYNEQFF.